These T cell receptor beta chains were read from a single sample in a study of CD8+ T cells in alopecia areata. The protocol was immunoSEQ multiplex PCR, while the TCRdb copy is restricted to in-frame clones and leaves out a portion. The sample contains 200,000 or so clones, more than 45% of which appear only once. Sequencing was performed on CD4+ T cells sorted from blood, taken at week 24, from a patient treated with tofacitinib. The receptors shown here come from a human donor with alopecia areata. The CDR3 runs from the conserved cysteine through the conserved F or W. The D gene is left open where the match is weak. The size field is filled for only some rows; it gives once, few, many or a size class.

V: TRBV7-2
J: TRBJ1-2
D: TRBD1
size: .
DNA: TGTGCCAGCAGACCCGGGACAGACTATGGCTACACCTTC
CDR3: CASRPGTDYGYTF

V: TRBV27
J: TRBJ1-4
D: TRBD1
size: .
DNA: TGTGCCAGCAGTTTAGTAGGGGGCAATGAAAAACTGTTTTTT
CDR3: CASSLVGGNEKLFF

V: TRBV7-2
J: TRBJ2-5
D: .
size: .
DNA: TGTGCCAGCAGCATAGCAGAGACCCAGTACTTC
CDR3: CASSIAETQYF

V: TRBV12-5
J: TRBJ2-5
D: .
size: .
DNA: TGTGCTAGTGGTTTGGGCCAAGAGACCCAGTACTTC
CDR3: CASGLGQETQYF

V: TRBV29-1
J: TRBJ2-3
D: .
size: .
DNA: TGCAGCGGACGGGTCCCAGATACGCAGTATTTT
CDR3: CSGRVPDTQYF

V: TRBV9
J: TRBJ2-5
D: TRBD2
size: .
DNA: TGTGCCAGCAGCGCCCTAGCGGAGGCAGCGGAGACCCAGTACTTC
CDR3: CASSALAEAAETQYF

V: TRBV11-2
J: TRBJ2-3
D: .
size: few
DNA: TGTGCCAGCAGCTTAGGAGGGCCAGGGTCAGATACGCAGTATTTT
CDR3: CASSLGGPGSDTQYF

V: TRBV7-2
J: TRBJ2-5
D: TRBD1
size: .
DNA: TGTGCCAGCAGCGTGGGACAGGGGGGGAAGACCCAGTACTTC
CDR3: CASSVGQGGKTQYF

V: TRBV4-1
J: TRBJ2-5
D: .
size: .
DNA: TGCGCCAGCAGCCAAGTCCCCCCGGGAATCGGCGAGACCCAGTACTTC
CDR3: CASSQVPPGIGETQYF

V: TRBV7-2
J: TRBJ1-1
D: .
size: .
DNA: TGTGCCAGCAGCCAAGTGCCGGGAACTGAAGCTTTCTTT
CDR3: CASSQVPGTEAFF

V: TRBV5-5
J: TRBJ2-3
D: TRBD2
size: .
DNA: TGTGCCAGCAGCTTAGATTTAAGCGGGGGGGAGGCAGATACGCAGTATTTT
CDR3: CASSLDLSGGEADTQYF

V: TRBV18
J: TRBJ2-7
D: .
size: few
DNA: TGTGCCAGCTCAACCGGGCGTCTGGACGAGCAGTACTTC
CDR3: CASSTGRLDEQYF

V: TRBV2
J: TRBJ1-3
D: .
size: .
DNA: TGTGCCAGCAGTCGGGACACTGGAAACACCATATATTTT
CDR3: CASSRDTGNTIYF

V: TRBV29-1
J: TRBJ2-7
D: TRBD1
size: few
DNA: TGCAGCGTCACCCAACCGGGACAGGACGCCTACGAGCAGTACTTC
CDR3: CSVTQPGQDAYEQYF

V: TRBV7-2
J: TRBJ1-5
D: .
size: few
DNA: TGTGCCAGCAGCGTATACAATCAGCCCCAGCATTTT
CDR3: CASSVYNQPQHF

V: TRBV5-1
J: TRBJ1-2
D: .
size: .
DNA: TGCGCCAGCAGCTTGGCCTCCGGGGGCGCGGAGTTGAGTGGCTACACCTTC
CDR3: CASSLASGGAELSGYTF

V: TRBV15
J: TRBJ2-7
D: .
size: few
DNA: TGTGCCACCAGCAGGGCGAGAAACATGGGGACATACGAGCAGTACTTC
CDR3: CATSRARNMGTYEQYF

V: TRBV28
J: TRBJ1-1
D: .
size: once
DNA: TGTGCCAGCAGTTTAGAGGCAGGGGCGGACACTGAAGCTTTCTTT
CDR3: CASSLEAGADTEAFF

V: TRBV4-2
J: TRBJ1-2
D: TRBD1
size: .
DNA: TGTGCCAGCAGCCAAGGGGCAGGGGGCGAGAGTGGCTACACCTTC
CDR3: CASSQGAGGESGYTF

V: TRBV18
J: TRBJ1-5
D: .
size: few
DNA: TGTGCCAGCTCCCCGGGGTCTAGCGATAGCAATCAGCCCCAGCATTTT
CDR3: CASSPGSSDSNQPQHF

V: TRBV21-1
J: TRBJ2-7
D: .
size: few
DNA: TGTGCCAGCAGCAACGCGGGGACCTCCTACGAGCAGTACTTC
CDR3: CASSNAGTSYEQYF

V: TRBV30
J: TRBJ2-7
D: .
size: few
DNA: TGTGCCTGGAGTTCGACAGATACCTACGAGCAGTACTTC
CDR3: CAWSSTDTYEQYF

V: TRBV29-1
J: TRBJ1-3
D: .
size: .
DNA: TGCAGCGTTCAAGGGTCTGGAAACACCATATATTTT
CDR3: CSVQGSGNTIYF

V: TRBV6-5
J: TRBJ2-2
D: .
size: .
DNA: TGTGCCAGCAGGAGGGGGACTAATTTTCTCGGGGAGCTGTTTTTT
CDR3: CASRRGTNFLGELFF

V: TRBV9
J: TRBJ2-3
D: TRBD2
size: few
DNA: TGTGCCAGCAGCCCGAGGGGACTAGGTGCTCGCACAGATACGCAGTATTTT
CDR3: CASSPRGLGARTDTQYF

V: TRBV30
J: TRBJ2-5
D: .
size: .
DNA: TGTGCCGTTCCGTCCCAAGAGACCCAGTACTTC
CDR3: CAVPSQETQYF

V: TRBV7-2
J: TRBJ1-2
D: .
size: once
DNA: TGTGCCAGCAGCTTAGAGGTCGTCTATGGCTACACCTTC
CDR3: CASSLEVVYGYTF

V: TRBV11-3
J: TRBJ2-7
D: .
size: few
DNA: TGTGCCAGCAGCGCGAGAGACTCCTACGAGCAGTACTTC
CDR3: CASSARDSYEQYF

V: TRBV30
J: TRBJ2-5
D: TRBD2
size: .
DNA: TGTGCCTGGAGTGTATTGGGTGGGAGGGGCCGTGAGACCCAGTACTTC
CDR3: CAWSVLGGRGRETQYF

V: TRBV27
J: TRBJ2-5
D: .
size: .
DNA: TGTGCCAGCAGACACACAGACCAAGAGACCCAGTACTTC
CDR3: CASRHTDQETQYF

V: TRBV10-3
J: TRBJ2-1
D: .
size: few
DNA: TGTGCCATCAGTGAGACAAGGGATGAGCAGTTCTTC
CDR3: CAISETRDEQFF

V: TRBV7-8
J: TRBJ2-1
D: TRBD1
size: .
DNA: TGTGCCAGCATTGCCGGGACAGTCTACAATGAGCAGTTCTTC
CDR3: CASIAGTVYNEQFF

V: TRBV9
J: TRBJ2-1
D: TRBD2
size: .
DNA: TGTGCCAGCAGCATAGCGGGCTCCTACAATGAGCAGTTCTTC
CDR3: CASSIAGSYNEQFF

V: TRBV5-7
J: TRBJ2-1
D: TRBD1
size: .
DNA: TGTGCCAGCAGCTTGGGGGGGGACAGGGACACACATGAGCAGTTCTTC
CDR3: CASSLGGDRDTHEQFF

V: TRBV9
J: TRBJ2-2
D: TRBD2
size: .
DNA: TGTGCCAGCAATAAGCGGGAGGAGGTCGGGGAGCTGTTTTTT
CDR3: CASNKREEVGELFF

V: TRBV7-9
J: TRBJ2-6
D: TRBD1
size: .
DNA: TGTGCCAGCAGCTTAGAATGGGGACAGGGACCTGGGGCCAACGTCCTGACTTTC
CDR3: CASSLEWGQGPGANVLTF

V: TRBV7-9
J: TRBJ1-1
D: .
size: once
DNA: TGTGCCAGCAGCTTATCGGGGGCTGAAGCTTTCTTT
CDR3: CASSLSGAEAFF

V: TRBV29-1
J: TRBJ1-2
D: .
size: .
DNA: TGCAGCGTTTACCGGGAAGCTAACTATGGCTACACCTTC
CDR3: CSVYREANYGYTF

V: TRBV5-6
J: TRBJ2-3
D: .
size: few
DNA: TGTGCCAGCAGCTCGACAGATACGCAGTATTTT
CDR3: CASSSTDTQYF

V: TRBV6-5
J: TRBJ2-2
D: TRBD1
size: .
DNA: TGTGCCAGTTCAAACAGGGGGCGCAACACCGGGGAGCTGTTTTTT
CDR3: CASSNRGRNTGELFF

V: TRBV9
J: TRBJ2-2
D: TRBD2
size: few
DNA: TGTGCCAGCAGCGTAGGATTGATAGCGGGAGTTACCGGGGAGCTGTTTTTT
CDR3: CASSVGLIAGVTGELFF

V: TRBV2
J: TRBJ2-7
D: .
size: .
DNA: TGTGCCAGCAGTCCGAACTACGAGCAGTACTTC
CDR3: CASSPNYEQYF

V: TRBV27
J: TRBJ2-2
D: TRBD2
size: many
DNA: TGTGCCAGCCGGGGACTAGCGGGGGGGACCGGGGAGCTGTTTTTT
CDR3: CASRGLAGGTGELFF

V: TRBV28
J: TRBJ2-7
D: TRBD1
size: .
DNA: TGTGCCAGCAGCGGACCTTTGACAGGGGTCTACGAGCAGTACTTC
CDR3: CASSGPLTGVYEQYF

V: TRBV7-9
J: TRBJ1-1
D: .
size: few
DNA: TGTGCCAGCAGCTTAGGACGGAGTATTCCTGAAGCTTTCTTT
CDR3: CASSLGRSIPEAFF